One sample yielded the 26 T cell receptor beta chains listed below, sequenced in a study of T cells in Graves' hyperthyroidism and ophthalmopathy. Amplified TCR beta CDR3 regions derived from RNA transcripts. An initial round of RT-PCR targeting the TCR CDR3 relied on the HTBI primer set. TCRdb passed the multiplex PCR reads through MiXCR, listing each CDR3 protein once. The sample includes some 510,000 distinct CDR3 sequences, about 20% of them seen just once. Material: blood. The receptors shown here come from a man younger than 35 with Graves' hyperthyroidism.

The sample holds many counts of this clonotype. The rearrangement links TRBV12-3 or TRBV12-4 to TRBJ2-7; 8 bases line up with TRBD1. The CDR3 spans 15 residues. Germline trimming cut 3 bases from V and 1 base from J; bases unmatched to any gene: 5. The CDR3 reads CASSFDRGGSYEQYF. The DNA of the CDR3 is TGTGCCAGCAGTTTCGACAGGGGTGGATCCTACGAGCAGTACTTC.

This clonotype was counted at least ten times. This chain connects TRBV12-3 or TRBV12-4 to TRBJ2-2; TRBD1 agrees at 8 bases. This CDR3 is built from 16 residues. V trimming: 8 bases; J trimming: 3 bases; junction bases outside the gene matches: 11. CDR3 DNA sequence: TGTGCCAGCGGCCCGGGACAGGCGATTTACACCGGGGAGCTGTTTTTT. Protein product: CASGPGQAIYTGELFF.

This clonotype showed up many times. The genes are TRBV4-1 and TRBJ1-2; 9 bases are a match to TRBD1. Germline assignment: CDR1 MGHRA and CDR2 YSYEKL. The V segment lost 8 bases and the J segment 7 bases; nucleotides outside the gene matches: 11. This CDR3 spans 14 amino acids. The CDR3 spells CASGWDRAQGGYTF. CDR3 DNA: TGCGCCAGCGGATGGGACAGGGCACAGGGTGGCTACACCTTC.

This clonotype was recorded once. This chain joins TRBV19 and TRBJ1-1; 10 bases line up with TRBD1. The trim removed 4 bases at V and 4 bases at J, leaving 12 bases unmatched. Germline V gene lookup returns CDR1 LNHDA and CDR2 SQIVND (reference sequence). The CDR3 loop spans 17 amino acids. The CDR3 loop reads CASSSPGTGAGATEAFF. In DNA form, the CDR3 reads TGTGCCAGTAGTAGCCCCGGGACAGGGGCGGGGGCCACTGAAGCTTTCTTT.

This clonotype was seen ten or more times. The chain combines TRBV30 with TRBJ2-2; no clear D gene. The CDR3 totals 12 residues. Trimming took off 0 bases at V and 6 bases at J, with 5 bases between the two ends. Germline V gives CDR1 GTSNPN, CDR2 SVGIG (reference sequence). The CDR3 loop is CAWSVGPGELFF. In nucleotides, the CDR3 is TGTGCCTGGAGTGTAGGTCCCGGGGAGCTGTTTTTT.

Remarks on this clonotype: With a much larger clone just one base away, this may be a read error. The V and J genes are TRBV28 and TRBJ1-1; no clear D gene. Germline V gene lookup returns CDR1 MDHEN and CDR2 SYDVKM. The CDR3 has 14 residues. The CDR3 nucleotides read TGTGCCAACAGTTTCCGACGGCTGAACACTGAAGCTTTCTTT. Amino acid sequence: CANSFRRLNTEAFF.

This clonotype has a count of ten or more. The chain carries TRBV11-2 and TRBJ2-5, with 8 bases aligning to TRBD2. CDR1 is SGHAT, CDR2 FQNNGV, per germline. V shed 1 base and J 5 bases; nucleotides not matched to a gene: 6. This CDR3 spans 15 amino acids. CDR3 sequence (DNA): TGTGCCAGCAGCTTAGCGGGGGGGGTTTTTGAGACCCAGTACTTC. Amino acids: CASSLAGGVFETQYF. The full variable domain, with the rest looked up from reference TRBV11-2 and TRBJ2-5, is EAGVAQSPRYKIIEKRQSVAFWCNPISGHATLYWYQQILGQGPKLLIQFQNNGVVDDSQLPKDRFSAERLKGVDSTLKIQPAKLEDSAVYLCASSLAGGVFETQYFGPGTRLLVL.

The V gene is TRBV7-9, the J gene TRBJ1-2; unclear D gene. Germline V CDR1 and CDR2: SEHNR, FQNEAQ (reference sequence). The CDR3 is made up of 12 amino acids. Trimming took off 5 bases at V and 10 bases at J, with 14 bases between the two ends. DNA for the CDR3: TGTGCCAGCAGCCCGGCTCCCGGGTTCTACACCTTC. Amino acid sequence: CASSPAPGFYTF.

This clonotype was recorded many times. The chain recombines TRBV10-2 with TRBJ2-2; 8 nucleotides agree with TRBD1. This CDR3 is 14 amino acids long. CDR1 WSHSY and CDR2 SAAADI come from the germline V gene. V was pared by 6 bases and J by 4 bases, with 4 bases of the junction left unmatched. The CDR3 protein is CASRGDRTTGELFF. The CDR3 region has the DNA TGCGCCAGCAGGGGGGACAGGACCACCGGGGAGCTGTTTTTT.

At least ten counts were recorded for this clonotype. This chain uses TRBV15 with TRBJ2-5; D remains ambiguous. The germline V and J ends were trimmed by 2 bases and 2 bases, with 6 bases remaining between them. CDR3 length: 13 residues. Germline V gene sequence: CDR1 LNHNV, CDR2 YYDKDF (reference sequence). The CDR3, as DNA: TGTGCCACCAGCAGATGGGGTCAAGAGACCCAGTACTTC. Encoded protein: CATSRWGQETQYF.

This clonotype was observed many times. The chain couples TRBV20-1 to TRBJ2-5; D is ambiguous. CDR1 is DFQATT, CDR2 SNEGSKA, per germline (reference sequence). Trimming took off 0 bases at V and 5 bases at J, with 13 bases between the two ends. The CDR3 has 14 residues. The chain's CDR3 is CSARDLSGAETQYF. CDR3 DNA sequence: TGCAGTGCTAGAGATCTATCGGGTGCGGAGACCCAGTACTTC.

The table lists this clonotype with a few counts. The CDR3 region has the DNA TGTGCCTGGAGTGTACAGCCTAATCAGCCCCAGCATTTT. Amino acids: CAWSVQPNQPQHF. This chain connects TRBV30 to TRBJ1-5; no clear D. Per germline, CDR1 GTSNPN and CDR2 SVGIG (reference sequence). The CDR3 has 13 amino acids. V lost 0 bases and J lost 4, with 7 bases in between.

This clonotype was counted a few times. Mismatch with germline at one junction end may stem from a read error. The chain couples TRBV20-1 to TRBJ2-2; perhaps D is TRBD1 or TRBD2 (6 bases each). Germline V lookup: CDR1 DFQATT, CDR2 SNEGSKA (reference sequence). CDR3 length equals 14 residues. As DNA, the CDR3 is TGCAGTGCTAGAGGGGGGGCGGAGACCGGGGAGCTGTTGTTT. Its protein product is CSARGGAETGELLF.

This clonotype came up many times. This rearrangement joins TRBV12-3 or TRBV12-4 to TRBJ2-5, with 8 bases that match TRBD2. This CDR3 comprises 16 residues. V shed 7 bases and J 1 base; nucleotides not matched to a gene: 11. The CDR3 sequence: CASTWGSGTLQETQYF. DNA for the CDR3: TGTGCCAGCACCTGGGGTAGCGGGACCCTCCAAGAGACCCAGTACTTC.

This sequence joins TRBV12-3 or TRBV12-4 and TRBJ2-2; maybe TRBD2 (5 bases). Trimming took 4 bases from V and 7 from J, leaving 13 bases between them. The CDR3 has 14 residues. The DNA of the CDR3 is TGTGCCAGCAGTTCCTCTGCCGGGGTCGGGGAGCTGTTTTTT. Translating it yields CASSSSAGVGELFF.

The chain links TRBV6-1 to TRBJ1-5, with 11 nucleotides matching TRBD1. The CDR3 runs 15 residues. Germline CDR1 and CDR2: MNHNS and SASEGT. J gave up 3 bases and V 6 bases, and 4 bases lay outside the gene matches. The CDR3 DNA reads TGTGCCAGCAGGCTGGGACAGGGGGTCAATCAGCCCCAGCATTTT. It translates to CASRLGQGVNQPQHF.

This clonotype came up a few times. The chain joins TRBV5-1 to TRBJ1-5; D is uncertain. The CDR3 sequence is 15 residues long. Germline assignment: CDR1 SGHRS and CDR2 YFSETQ. The V gene lost 3 bases and the J gene lost 0 bases, with 10 bases spanning the gap. The chain's CDR3 is CASSSAPDSNQPQHF. The CDR3 DNA follows: TGCGCCAGCAGCTCGGCGCCGGATAGCAATCAGCCCCAGCATTTT.

This chain joins TRBV30 and TRBJ2-2; D is possibly TRBD1 (5 bases). This CDR3 is 14 amino acids long. Germline CDR1 and CDR2: GTSNPN and SVGIG (reference sequence). V shed 4 bases and J shed 0 bases, with 9 bases lying between them. The CDR3 spells CAWNSGSNTGELFF. Here the CDR3 DNA reads TGTGCCTGGAATTCAGGGTCGAACACCGGGGAGCTGTTTTTT.

This clonotype was seen repeatedly, ten times or more. This chain connects TRBV20-1 to TRBJ1-2, with 9 nucleotides matching TRBD1. Germline CDR1 DFQATT, CDR2 SNEGSKA (reference sequence). The junction had 8 bases not matched to a gene; V was cut back by 2 bases and J by 4 bases. This CDR3 has 15 residues. The CDR3 DNA follows: TGCAGTGCTAGACCAGACAGGGGGGCGTTCTATGGCTACACCTTC. Protein: CSARPDRGAFYGYTF.

This clonotype was recorded at least ten times. CDR3 residues: CASTPLATPYEQYF. CDR3 in DNA: TGTGCCAGCACTCCCCTTGCTACACCCTACGAGCAGTACTTC. The chain recombines TRBV28 with TRBJ2-7; D is unresolved. This CDR3 contains 14 residues. V dropped 7 bases and J dropped 2 bases, with 15 bases sitting between them. CDR1 and CDR2 (germline): MDHEN, SYDVKM.

This clonotype was counted ten times or more. The chain is built from TRBV13 and TRBJ1-1; D ambiguous. Trimming took off 5 bases at V and 2 bases at J, with 15 bases between the two ends. The germline gives CDR1 PRHDT, CDR2 FYEKMQ (reference sequence). The CDR3 sequence is 15 residues long. CDR3 amino acids: CASSPFIGLNTEAFF. CDR3 DNA: TGTGCCAGCAGCCCCTTCATCGGCCTAAACACTGAAGCTTTCTTT.

The sample holds many counts of this clonotype. A much larger clone differs from this one at a single base, so this may be a read error. The CDR3 is CASNSHRNEQYF. For the CDR3, the DNA is TGTGCCAGCAATAGTCATCGGAACGAGCAGTACTTC. This rearrangement joins TRBV12-3 or TRBV12-4 to TRBJ2-7, with D uncertain. With 7 bases removed from V and 5 bases from J, the gap between germline ends came to 12 bases. The CDR3 sequence is 12 residues long.

This clonotype was found once. J is TRBJ1-5 and V is TRBV12-3 or TRBV12-4; D remains ambiguous. This CDR3 has 14 residues. Trimming removed 2 bases from V and 4 bases from J, with 9 bases in between. CDR3 nucleotide sequence: TGTGCCAGCAGTTTATCAGCCTCAAATCAGCCCCAGCATTTT. It yields the protein CASSLSASNQPQHF.

This clonotype came up many times. The chain is built from TRBV2 and TRBJ2-2, with D tentatively TRBD2 (6 bases). The germline V and J ends were trimmed by 1 base and 9 bases, with 12 bases remaining between them. Germline loops: CDR1 SNHLY, CDR2 FYNNEI. The CDR3 is 14 amino acids. CDR3 in amino acids: CASSEVLGGWELFF. The DNA of the CDR3 is TGTGCCAGCAGTGAAGTGTTGGGGGGATGGGAGCTGTTTTTT.

The chain employs TRBV19 and TRBJ1-5, with 10 bases that match TRBD1. J gave up 7 bases and V 5 bases, and 8 bases lay outside the gene matches. From germline, CDR1 is LNHDA and CDR2 SQIVND (reference sequence). The CDR3 spans 15 residues. The CDR3 here is CASSPTGTGVQPQHF. The CDR3 DNA reads TGTGCCAGTAGTCCTACCGGGACAGGGGTCCAGCCCCAGCATTTT.

This chain uses TRBV28 with TRBJ2-2, with D possibly called TRBD1 or TRBD2 (5 bases each). This CDR3 comprises 18 residues. Trimming took off 5 bases at V and 4 bases at J, with 23 bases between the two ends. CDR1 is MDHEN and CDR2 is SYDVKM in the germline V gene. DNA for the CDR3: TGTGCCAGCAGTACTGGACCCCTGGATTTTGGGGGCACCGGGGAGCTGTTTTTT. Translated, it gives CASSTGPLDFGGTGELFF.